Following are 10 T cell receptor beta chains from one sample sequenced in a study of shared clonotypes between healthy human individuals. Method: immunoSEQ multiplex PCR; TCRdb's copy keeps in-frame clones and lacks some. The sample lists more than 2,000,000 clones, approximately 95% occurring once. Sequenced input: naive CD4+ T cells from PBMCs. Regarding subset: CD45RA+ positively selected. Receptors were obtained from a man aged 18 to 29 in good health. Some clones in this sample may be carry-over from other donors' samples.

Of note for this clone: Other nucleotide sequences in the sample specify the same CDR3. The chain carries TRBV28 and TRBJ2-3; the D is unclear. CDR1 and CDR2 from the germline V gene are MDHEN and SYDVKM. V lost 5 bases and J 1 base, leaving 7 bases between the germline ends. The CDR3 runs to 13 residues. The CDR3 region has the DNA TGTGCCAGCAGTCCCCTTGGCACAGATACGCAGTATTTT. Its protein is CASSPLGTDTQYF.

This chain uses TRBV30 with TRBJ2-7; TRBD2 agrees at 10 bases. This CDR3 contains 15 residues. Unmatched junction bases numbered 7, after V lost 3 bases and J lost 2 bases. Germline values: CDR1 GTSNPN, CDR2 SVGIG (reference sequence). The CDR3 nucleotides read TGTGCCTGGAGCTTAGCGGGAGGAATCCCCTACGAGCAGTACTTC. It translates to CAWSLAGGIPYEQYF.

The gene calls are TRBV6-1 and TRBJ2-5; D may be TRBD1 or TRBD2 (5 bases each). Trimming cost V 4 bases and J 7 bases, with 25 bases left between them. The CDR3 has 17 amino acids. Looked up from germline, CDR1 is MNHNS and CDR2 is SASEGT. This chain's CDR3 is CASSAVSLPGTVGTQYF. The CDR3 DNA reads TGTGCCAGCAGTGCCGTCAGTTTGCCCGGGACGGTTGGGACCCAGTACTTC.

V usage is TRBV9 and J usage is TRBJ1-2; 10 bases are a match to TRBD1. The V and J ends lost 1 base and 9 bases, in that order; junction bases with no gene match: 12. The CDR3 contains 16 residues. CDR1 SGDLS and CDR2 YYNGEE come from the germline V gene. The CDR3 loop is CASSVLRTGGLESYTF. The DNA for the CDR3 is TGTGCCAGCAGCGTACTAAGGACAGGGGGACTTGAGAGCTACACCTTC.

Only one count was recorded for this clone. J is TRBJ2-5 and V is TRBV5-4; D perhaps matches TRBD1 (5 bases). The ends were cut back, 2 bases at V and 1 base at J, with 6 bases in the middle. CDR1 and CDR2 (germline): SGHNT, YYREEE (reference sequence). This CDR3 contains 13 residues. The CDR3 is CASSFDSQETQYF. DNA of the CDR3: TGTGCCAGCAGCTTCGACAGCCAAGAGACCCAGTACTTC.

The sample holds one count of this clone. V and J are TRBV7-2 and TRBJ1-1; D is uncertain. The CDR3 covers 14 residues. Deletions cut 4 bases from V and 1 base from J, with 10 bases between. Germline CDR1 is SGHTA and CDR2 is FQGNSA. The CDR3: CASSSGPGNTEAFF. The CDR3 nucleotides read TGTGCCAGCAGCTCCGGGCCGGGGAACACTGAAGCTTTCTTT.

The chain joins TRBV12-5 to TRBJ2-1; 8 bases line up with TRBD2. V shed 0 bases and J 9 bases; nucleotides not matched to a gene: 10. Germline CDR1 is LGHNT and CDR2 is FRNRAP. The CDR3 contains 16 residues. CDR3 DNA: TGTGCTAGTGGTTTGGTACCGGGCAGCGGGAGTTTTGAGCAGTTCTTC. Residues: CASGLVPGSGSFEQFF.

The chain employs TRBV7-7 and TRBJ2-1, with no clear D. This CDR3 comprises 15 residues. Germline V gene sequence: CDR1 SSHAT, CDR2 FNYEAQ (reference sequence). V was clipped by 1 base and J by 4 bases, with 11 bases between them. Here the CDR3 reads CASSLGPLEYNEQFF. CDR3 nucleotide sequence: TGTGCCAGCAGCTTAGGGCCCCTCGAATACAATGAGCAGTTCTTC. Full variable domain (missing parts from reference TRBV7-7 and TRBJ2-1): GAGVSQSPRYKVTKRGQDVTLRCDPISSHATLYWYQQALGQGPEFLTYFNYEAQPDKSGLPSDRFSAERPEGSISTLTIQRTEQRDSAMYRCASSLGPLEYNEQFFGPGTRLTVL.

This clone was recorded once. The chain employs TRBV6-5 and TRBJ1-6; a possible D gene is TRBD1 (6 bases). The V and J ends lost 6 bases and 7 bases respectively, with 13 bases between them. This CDR3 spans 14 amino acids. Germline V lookup: CDR1 MNHEY, CDR2 SVGAGI. The CDR3 here is CASRDRGPNSPLHF. CDR3 DNA: TGTGCCAGCAGAGACCGGGGGCCGAATTCACCCCTCCACTTT.

This clone has just one count. The chain employs TRBV7-2 and TRBJ1-2; D gene ambiguous. The CDR3 is 16 residues long. Trimming took 2 bases from V and 4 from J, leaving 17 bases between them. The V gene's germline CDR1 is SGHTA and CDR2 FQGNSA. In DNA form, the CDR3 reads TGTGCCAGCAGCTTATACGGACGACTTGGCAGCTATGGCTACACCTTC. It codes for CASSLYGRLGSYGYTF.